This TCR beta chain was captured in a study of graft-versus-host responses after intestinal transplantation. The protocol was immunoSEQ multiplex PCR, while the TCRdb copy is restricted to in-frame clones and leaves out a portion. The sample carries 50,000 to 80,000 clones, roughly 90% recorded once. This CDR3 is built from 17 residues. Trimming cost V 4 bases and J 3 bases; bases outside gene matches: 13. Germline V lookup: CDR1 MDHEN, CDR2 SYDVKM. This clone was recorded once. Its antigen is not identified. The chain employs TRBV28 and TRBJ2-7; the match to TRBD2 covers 9 bases. The TCR was taken from a human donor who was the organ donor for an intestinal transplant. Sequences were derived from unstimulated CD8+ T cells sorted from spleen or lymph node cells, sampled before transplant. CDR3 coding DNA: TGTGCCAGCAGTTCGGCGGCTAGCGGGACCGTGATCTACGAGCAGTACTTC. Protein: CASSSAASGTVIYEQYF.